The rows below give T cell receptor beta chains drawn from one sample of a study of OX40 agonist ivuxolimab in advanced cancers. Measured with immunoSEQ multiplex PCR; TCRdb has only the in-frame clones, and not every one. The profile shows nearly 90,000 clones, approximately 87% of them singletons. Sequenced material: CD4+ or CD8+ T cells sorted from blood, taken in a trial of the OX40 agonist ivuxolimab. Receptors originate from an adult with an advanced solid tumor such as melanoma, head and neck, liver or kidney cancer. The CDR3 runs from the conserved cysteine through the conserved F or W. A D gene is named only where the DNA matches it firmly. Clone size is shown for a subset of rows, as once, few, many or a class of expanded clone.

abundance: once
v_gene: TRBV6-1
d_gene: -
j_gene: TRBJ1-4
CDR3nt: TGTGCCAGCAGCCAAGACAGGTTAGCGGCGGTGAAACTGTTTTTT
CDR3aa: CASSQDRLAAVKLFF

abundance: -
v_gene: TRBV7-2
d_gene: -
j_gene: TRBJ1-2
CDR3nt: TGTGCCAGCAGCTTAGGGCCTGCTTCCCGTTACTACACCTTC
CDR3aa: CASSLGPASRYYTF

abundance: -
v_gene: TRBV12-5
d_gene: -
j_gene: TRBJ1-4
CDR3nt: TGTGCTAGTGGTTCGTTCGGATGGGTTGGTGAAAAACTGTTTTTT
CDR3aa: CASGSFGWVGEKLFF

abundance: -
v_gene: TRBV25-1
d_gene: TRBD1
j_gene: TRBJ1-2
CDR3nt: TGTGCCAGCAGTGAATGGGGGACAGGGAGGGATGGCTACACCTTC
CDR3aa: CASSEWGTGRDGYTF

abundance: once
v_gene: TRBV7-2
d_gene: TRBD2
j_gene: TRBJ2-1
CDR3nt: TGTGCCAGCAGCTTAGTTGCGATTGAGACTAGCGGGATGTATGAGCAGTTCTTC
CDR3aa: CASSLVAIETSGMYEQFF

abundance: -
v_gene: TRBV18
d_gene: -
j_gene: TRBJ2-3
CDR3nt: TGTGCCAGCTCACGGCGCACAGATACGCAGTATTTT
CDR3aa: CASSRRTDTQYF

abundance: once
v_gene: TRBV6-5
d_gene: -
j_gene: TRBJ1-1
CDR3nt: TGTGCCAGCAGTTACTTGGGAAGAACTGAAGCTTTCTTT
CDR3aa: CASSYLGRTEAFF

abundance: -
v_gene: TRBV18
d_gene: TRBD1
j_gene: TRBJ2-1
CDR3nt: TGTGCCAGCTCGGCCGGGACAGGGGCTCGCAATGAGCAGTTCTTC
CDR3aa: CASSAGTGARNEQFF

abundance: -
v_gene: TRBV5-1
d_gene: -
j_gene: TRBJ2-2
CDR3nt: TGCGCCAGCAGCCGCTCAGGGGCCGCAGACACCGGGGAGCTGTTTTTT
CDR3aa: CASSRSGAADTGELFF

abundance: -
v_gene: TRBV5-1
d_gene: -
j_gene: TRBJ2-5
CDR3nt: TGCGCCAGCAGCTTGAATCAGTTCCAAGAGACCCAGTACTTC
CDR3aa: CASSLNQFQETQYF